What follows are 10 T cell receptor beta chains derived from one specimen sequenced in a study of cytomegalovirus exposure and HLA in healthy donors. Some clones are missing from TCRdb's copy, which holds only in-frame ones; the method was immunoSEQ multiplex PCR. The sample holds 100,000 or so clones, about 95% seen once. The sample was PBMCs. These TCRs come from a woman between 18 and 29 years old in good health and CMV-seronegative.

Here the CDR3 DNA reads TGCGCCAGCAGCTCTAGCCCCCGGGACACCTACTCTGGAAACACCATATATTTT. This codes for CASSSSPRDTYSGNTIYF. The chain couples TRBV5-1 to TRBJ1-3; maybe TRBD1 (6 bases). V lost 3 bases and J 0 bases, leaving 19 bases between the germline ends. The germline CDR1 and CDR2 sequences are SGHRS and YFSETQ. The CDR3 is 18 residues long. Based on the CDR3 plus reference TRBV5-1 and TRBJ1-3, the full variable domain is KAGVTQTPRYLIKTRGQQVTLSCSPISGHRSVSWYQQTPGQGLQFLFEYFSETQRNKGNFPGRFSGRQFSNSRSEMNVSTLELGDSALYLCASSSSPRDTYSGNTIYFGEGSWLTVV.

The V call is TRBV18, the J call TRBJ2-1; D is undetermined. V was cut by 4 bases and J by 0 bases, with 4 bases left in between. Germline V gives CDR1 KGHSH, CDR2 LQKENI. The CDR3 runs to 13 residues. DNA for the CDR3: TGTGCCAGCTCACAGAGCTCCTACAATGAGCAGTTCTTC. Amino acids: CASSQSSYNEQFF. The full variable domain, with the rest looked up from reference TRBV18 and TRBJ2-1, is NAGVMQNPRHLVRRRGQEARLRCSPMKGHSHVYWYRQLPEEGLKFMVYLQKENIIDESGMPKERFSAEFPKEGPSILRIQQVVRGDSAAYFCASSQSSYNEQFFGPGTRLTVL.

V and J are TRBV4-1 and TRBJ2-6; no firm D call. The germline gives CDR1 MGHRA, CDR2 YSYEKL. The CDR3 consists of 16 residues. Trimming pared 0 bases from V and 0 bases from J, leaving 6 bases between. CDR3 protein: CASSQDSASGANVLTF. CDR3 coding DNA: TGCGCCAGCAGCCAAGACAGTGCCTCTGGGGCCAACGTCCTGACTTTC.

The rearrangement uses TRBV7-2 and TRBJ2-1; TRBD1 matches at 9 bases. V lost 3 bases and J lost 10; bases outside the gene matches: 7. CDR3 length equals 14 residues. Germline V gene sequence: CDR1 SGHTA, CDR2 FQGNSA. The CDR3 spells CASSFGTGGLEQFF. The DNA for the CDR3 is TGTGCCAGCAGCTTTGGCACAGGGGGCTTGGAGCAGTTCTTC.

This clone was seen only once. One junction end does not reproduce the germline sequence, and a read error may be involved. The chain joins TRBV7-7 to TRBJ2-7; 8 positions match TRBD2. This CDR3 comprises 14 residues. From germline, CDR1 is SSHAT and CDR2 FNYEAQ (reference sequence). This chain's CDR3 is CASSSSGSSNEQYF. The CDR3 DNA reads as TGTGCTAGCAGCTCAAGCGGGAGCAGTAACGAGCAGTACTTC.

The chain combines TRBV5-6 with TRBJ1-5; D may be TRBD1 (5 bases). CDR1 and CDR2 (germline): SGHDT, YYEEEE. The ends were cut back, 8 bases at V and 0 bases at J, with 9 bases in the middle. The CDR3 has 13 residues. DNA for the CDR3: TGTGCCAGGCCGACAGTTAGCAATCAGCCCCAGCATTTT. Translation gives CARPTVSNQPQHF.

This chain links TRBV6-5 with TRBJ1-1; 8 bases match TRBD1. Trimming at V came to 8 bases and at J to 6 bases, leaving 5 bases not matched to a gene. In germline, CDR1 is MNHEY, CDR2 SVGAGI. The CDR3 totals 12 residues. The chain's CDR3 is CASGQGYAEAFF. In DNA form, the CDR3 reads TGTGCCAGCGGACAGGGTTACGCTGAAGCTTTCTTT.

The chain joins TRBV5-6 to TRBJ2-1; no firm D call. Germline lookup yields CDR1 SGHDT and CDR2 YYEEEE. Trimming took 1 base from V and 7 from J, leaving 12 bases between them. The CDR3 is 14 residues long. CDR3 region: CASSLFEFGNEQFF. The CDR3 region has the DNA TGTGCCAGCAGCTTGTTCGAGTTCGGTAATGAGCAGTTCTTC.

The J gene is TRBJ2-1, the V gene TRBV2, with TRBD2 matching over 7 bases. The J segment lost 2 bases and the V segment lost 3 bases, leaving 4 bases of the junction unmatched. There are 15 residues in the CDR3. The germline CDR1 and CDR2 sequences are SNHLY and FYNNEI. The CDR3: CASSDSGGAYNEQFF. CDR3 in DNA: TGTGCCAGCAGTGATAGTGGGGGGGCCTACAATGAGCAGTTCTTC.

Here the CDR3 reads CASSDTSGGAYNEQFF. Here the CDR3 DNA reads TGTGCCAGCAGTGACACCAGCGGGGGGGCCTACAATGAGCAGTTCTTC. V and J are TRBV6-4 and TRBJ2-1; 10 bases agree with TRBD2. The CDR3 runs to 16 residues. The germline gives CDR1 MRHNA, CDR2 SNTAGT. V was clipped by 2 bases and J by 2 bases; unmatched bases: 3.